Listed here are 8 T cell receptor beta chains from one sample, sequenced in a study of human T cells and chemical hapten exposure. TCRdb recomputed calls from the RACE reads with MiXCR, one row per CDR3 protein. Among about 26,000 distinct CDR3 sequences, approximately 9% were seen once, and the ten largest hold about 6.6%. Time point in this sample: patch test 2, 6 weeks after DPC sensitization. Noted treatment: therapeutic diphenylcyclopropenone sensitization with weekly scalp DPC. The starting material was whole blood, obtained in connection with sensitization to the hapten diphenylcyclopropenone (DPC). The receptors originated from a young man with alopecia areata. Some clones in this sample may be carry-over from other donors' samples.

This clonotype has a count of ten or more. The chain has TRBV6-5 and TRBJ2-7; D remains unclear. This CDR3 is built from 13 residues. The V end was cut by 0 bases, the J end by 8 bases, with 11 bases between. Germline CDR1 and CDR2: MNHEY and SVGAGI. CDR3 sequence (DNA): TGTGCCAGCAGTTACTCGCCAGGCCAACAGCAGTACTTC. This encodes CASSYSPGQQQYF.

V gene TRBV20-1 combines with J gene TRBJ2-1; tentatively, D is TRBD2 (5 bases). This CDR3 is 13 amino acids long. Germline-derived CDR1 and CDR2 are DFQATT and SNEGSKA (reference sequence). The V gene lost 3 bases and the J gene lost 10 bases, with 16 bases spanning the gap. This CDR3 reads CSARDSFRGEQFF. The CDR3 DNA sequence: TGCAGTGCTAGGGACTCCTTTCGGGGAGAGCAGTTCTTC.

This clonotype was recorded many times. This chain connects TRBV20-1 to TRBJ2-7; D may be TRBD2 (5 bases). The V and J ends lost 2 bases and 2 bases respectively, with 13 bases between them. Germline-derived CDR1 and CDR2 are DFQATT and SNEGSKA (reference sequence). This CDR3 region has 14 residues. The CDR3 loop reads CSARLLAATYEQYF. The CDR3 DNA reads TGCAGTGCTAGACTGCTAGCTGCTACCTACGAGCAGTACTTC.

This clonotype was counted many times. J is TRBJ2-5 and V is TRBV6-2 or TRBV6-3; TRBD1 matches 8 bases. The CDR3 is 15 residues long. The trim removed 6 bases at V and 1 base at J, leaving 7 bases unmatched. The germline CDR1 and CDR2 sequences are MNHEY and SVGEGT. CDR3: CASSAVGQGQETQYF. DNA of the CDR3: TGTGCCAGCAGCGCGGTAGGACAGGGCCAAGAGACCCAGTACTTC.

This clonotype was detected ten times or more. The V gene is TRBV12-3 or TRBV12-4, the J gene TRBJ2-7; D perhaps matches TRBD1 (6 bases). V dropped 5 bases and J dropped 3 bases, with 14 bases sitting between them. The CDR3 covers 14 residues. CDR3 amino acids: CASSPTSRGYEQYF. Written as DNA, the CDR3 is TGTGCCAGCAGTCCCACATCCAGGGGCTACGAGCAGTACTTC.

The chain links TRBV19 to TRBJ1-1; TRBD1 matches at 9 bases. With 1 base clipped from V and 0 bases from J, the junction kept 3 bases outside the gene matches. CDR3 length: 16 residues. Germline loops: CDR1 LNHDA, CDR2 SQIVND (reference sequence). The CDR3 DNA is TGTGCCAGTAGTATAGTCGGACAGGGGATGAACACTGAAGCTTTCTTT. Its translation is CASSIVGQGMNTEAFF.

This clonotype has at least ten counts. V gene TRBV2 combines with J gene TRBJ1-1, with D possibly TRBD1 on 6 matching bases. Germline assignment: CDR1 SNHLY and CDR2 FYNNEI. This CDR3 is 15 amino acids long. Trimming removed 2 bases from V and 1 base from J, with 11 bases in between. The CDR3 sequence is CASSELRQANTEAFF. Written as DNA, the CDR3 is TGTGCCAGCAGTGAACTGAGACAGGCGAACACTGAAGCTTTCTTT.

V and J are TRBV3-1 and TRBJ2-2; 13 positions match TRBD2. The CDR3 runs 16 residues. Per germline, CDR1 LGHDT and CDR2 YNNKEL (reference sequence). V lost 4 bases to trimming and J lost 6 bases; unmatched junction nucleotides: 5. This chain's CDR3 is CASSPRGTSGAGELFF. The CDR3 DNA sequence: TGTGCCAGCAGCCCCCGCGGGACTAGCGGGGCCGGGGAGCTGTTTTTT.